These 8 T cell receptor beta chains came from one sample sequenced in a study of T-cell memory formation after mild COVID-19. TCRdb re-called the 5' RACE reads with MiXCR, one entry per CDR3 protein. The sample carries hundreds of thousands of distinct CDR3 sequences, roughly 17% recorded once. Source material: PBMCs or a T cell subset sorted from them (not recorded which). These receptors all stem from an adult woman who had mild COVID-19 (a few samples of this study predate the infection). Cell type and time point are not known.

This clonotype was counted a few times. The CDR3 DNA reads TGTGCCAGTAAAGTATGGCTGGGGGACACCGGGGAGCTGTTTTTT. Protein sequence: CASKVWLGDTGELFF. The rearrangement uses TRBV19 and TRBJ2-2; D tentatively fits TRBD1 or TRBD2 (5 bases each). This CDR3 is 15 amino acids long. V lost 7 bases and J 3 bases, leaving 15 bases between the germline ends. The germline V gene encodes CDR1 LNHDA and CDR2 SQIVND (reference sequence).

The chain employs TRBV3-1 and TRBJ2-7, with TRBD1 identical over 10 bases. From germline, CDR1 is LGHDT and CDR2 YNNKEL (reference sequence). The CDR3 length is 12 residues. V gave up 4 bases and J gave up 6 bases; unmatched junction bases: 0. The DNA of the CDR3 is TGTGCCAGCAGCCGGACAGGGGGCGAGCAGTACTTC. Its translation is CASSRTGGEQYF.

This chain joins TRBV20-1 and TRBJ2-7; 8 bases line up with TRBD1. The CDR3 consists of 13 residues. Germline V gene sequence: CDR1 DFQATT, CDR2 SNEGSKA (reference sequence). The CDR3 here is CAPVRQGRYEQYF. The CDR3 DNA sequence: TGCGCCCCTGTTCGACAGGGGCGATACGAGCAGTACTTC.

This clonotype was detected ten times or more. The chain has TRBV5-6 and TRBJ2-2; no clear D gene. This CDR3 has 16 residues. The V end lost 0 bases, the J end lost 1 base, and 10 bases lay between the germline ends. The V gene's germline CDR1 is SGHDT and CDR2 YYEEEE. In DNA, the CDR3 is TGTGCCAGCAGCTTGGCCCTAGAACGGAACACCGGGGAGCTGTTTTTT. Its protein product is CASSLALERNTGELFF. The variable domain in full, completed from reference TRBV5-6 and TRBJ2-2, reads DAGVTQSPTHLIKTRGQQVTLRCSPKSGHDTVSWYQQALGQGPQFIFQYYEEEERQRGNFPDRFSGHQFPNYSSELNVNALLLGDSALYLCASSLALERNTGELFFGEGSRLTVL.

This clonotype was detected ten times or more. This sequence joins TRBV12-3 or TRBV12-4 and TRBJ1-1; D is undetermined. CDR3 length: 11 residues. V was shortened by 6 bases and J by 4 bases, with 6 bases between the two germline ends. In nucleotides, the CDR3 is TGTGCCAGCAGAGCGACCACTGAAGCTTTCTTT. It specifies CASRATTEAFF.

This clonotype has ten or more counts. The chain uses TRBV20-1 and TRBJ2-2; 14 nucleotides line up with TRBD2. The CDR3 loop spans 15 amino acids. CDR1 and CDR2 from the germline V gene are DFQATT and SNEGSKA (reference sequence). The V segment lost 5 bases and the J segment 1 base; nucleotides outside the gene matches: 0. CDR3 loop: CSAGLAGGNTGELFF. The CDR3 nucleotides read TGCAGTGCTGGACTAGCGGGAGGGAACACCGGGGAGCTGTTTTTT.

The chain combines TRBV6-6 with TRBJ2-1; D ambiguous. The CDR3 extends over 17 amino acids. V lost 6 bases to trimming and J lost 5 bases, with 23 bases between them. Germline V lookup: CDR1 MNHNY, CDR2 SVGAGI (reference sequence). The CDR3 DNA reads TGTGCCAGCAGCCCCCTAATGATCGGGTCCCAGGACAATGAGCAGTTCTTC. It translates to CASSPLMIGSQDNEQFF.

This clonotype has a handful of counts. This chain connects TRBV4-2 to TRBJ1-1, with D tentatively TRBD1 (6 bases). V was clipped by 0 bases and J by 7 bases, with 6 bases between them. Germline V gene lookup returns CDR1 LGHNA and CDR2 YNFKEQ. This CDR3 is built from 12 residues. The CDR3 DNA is TGTGCCAGCAGCCAAGACAGGGGTGAAGCTTTCTTT. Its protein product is CASSQDRGEAFF.